The rows below give T cell receptor beta chains drawn from one sample of a study of cytomegalovirus exposure and HLA in healthy donors. Generated by immunoSEQ multiplex PCR, the TCRdb table keeps only in-frame clones and is missing some. The sample contains 150,000 to 200,000 clones, roughly 71% of which appear only once. Sample: PBMCs. These receptors all stem from a woman aged 50 to 60 in good health and CMV-seropositive. Each CDR3 is given with its conserved first and last residue. D genes are given only for firm matches. Clone size appears in some rows only: once, few, many, or a class for an expanded clone.

D gene	clone size	V gene	J gene	CDR3 DNA	CDR3 protein
TRBD1	.	TRBV7-9	TRBJ1-3	TGTGCCAGCAGCCAAAGGGGGCTCACCATATATTTT	CASSQRGLTIYF
TRBD2	.	TRBV9	TRBJ2-3	TGTGCCAGCAGCGCGGGGGGGGGCGGGACAGATACGCAGTATTTT	CASSAGGGGTDTQYF
TRBD1	.	TRBV5-1	TRBJ1-2	TGCGCCAGCAGCCAGGGGGATGGAGACTATGGCTACACCTTC	CASSQGDGDYGYTF
.	.	TRBV5-4	TRBJ2-2	TGTGCCAGCAGCTTTAGACAGGCCAGGGACACCGGGGAGCTGTTTTTT	CASSFRQARDTGELFF
TRBD1	.	TRBV9	TRBJ2-2	TGTGCCAGCAGCGCATGGACAGGGGGTACCGAGGTGTCCGGGGAGCTGTTTTTT	CASSAWTGGTEVSGELFF
TRBD1	.	TRBV6-5	TRBJ1-1	TGTGCCAGCAGTTACGCGGGACAGAAGAACACTGAAGCTTTCTTT	CASSYAGQKNTEAFF
.	.	TRBV4-2	TRBJ1-4	TGTGCCAGCAGCCAAGATACAGGAGAACTGTTTTTT	CASSQDTGELFF
TRBD1	.	TRBV6-1	TRBJ1-5	TGTGCCAGCAGTATGGACAGGATGAATCAGCCCCAGCATTTT	CASSMDRMNQPQHF
TRBD1	.	TRBV9	TRBJ1-2	TGTGCCAGCAGCCCTACGCAGGGGGCCTATGGCTACACCTTC	CASSPTQGAYGYTF
.	.	TRBV7-8	TRBJ1-2	TGTGCCAGCAGCTTAGGGCAGGACTATGGCTACACCTTC	CASSLGQDYGYTF
TRBD1	.	TRBV11-2	TRBJ1-2	TGTGCCAGCAGATCGACAGGGTCGGCCTATGGCTACACCTTC	CASRSTGSAYGYTF
.	few	TRBV30	TRBJ1-6	TGTGCCTGGAGGGAGGGAAGGGGACCCCTCCACTTT	CAWREGRGPLHF
.	.	TRBV12-5	TRBJ2-3	TGTGCTAGTGGTTTTGCGGCAGATACGCAGTATTTT	CASGFAADTQYF
TRBD1	.	TRBV7-2	TRBJ1-1	TGTGCCAGCAGCTTTGTGGACAGGGGCCAGAACACTGAAGCTTTCTTT	CASSFVDRGQNTEAFF
.	.	TRBV5-4	TRBJ2-2	TGTGCCAGCAGCTTGGGGACATCTGTAACCGGGGAGCTGTTTTTT	CASSLGTSVTGELFF
.	.	TRBV5-1	TRBJ1-5	TGCGCCAGCAGCTCATACAGATCCAACAATCAGCCCCAGCATTTT	CASSSYRSNNQPQHF
TRBD2	.	TRBV11-2	TRBJ2-5	TGTGCCAGCAGCCCCCCGGGACTAGCTTCAGAGACCCAGTACTTC	CASSPPGLASETQYF
TRBD1	.	TRBV2	TRBJ2-3	TGTGCCAGCTCGGGACAGCTCACAGATACGCAGTATTTT	CASSGQLTDTQYF
TRBD2	.	TRBV2	TRBJ2-3	TGTGCCAGCAGTATTACTAGCGGTAGGGACACAGATACGCAGTATTTT	CASSITSGRDTDTQYF
TRBD2	.	TRBV6-5	TRBJ2-3	TGTGCCAGCAGCCAAAAGCGGGGGAGCACAGATACGCAGTATTTT	CASSQKRGSTDTQYF
.	few	TRBV2	TRBJ2-7	TGTGCCAGCAGTGAATACTGGGAGCAGTACTTC	CASSEYWEQYF
.	.	TRBV5-1	TRBJ1-4	TGCGCCAGCAGCTACGACGGTGTGGGCGAAAAACTGTTTTTT	CASSYDGVGEKLFF
.	once	TRBV27	TRBJ2-3	TGTGCCAGCAGTTTAGATTTGAGCGGGGATACGCAGTATTTT	CASSLDLSGDTQYF
.	.	TRBV7-2	TRBJ1-3	TGTGCCAGCAGCTTAACGCCACTTGCTAGCTCTGGAAACACCATATATTTT	CASSLTPLASSGNTIYF
TRBD1	.	TRBV5-6	TRBJ1-6	TGTGCCAGCAGCGGCGACAGGGGCGATTCACCCCTCCACTTT	CASSGDRGDSPLHF
TRBD2	few	TRBV2	TRBJ2-1	TGTGCCAGCAGTGCCAGCGGGGGGGTCAATGAGCAGTTCTTC	CASSASGGVNEQFF
.	.	TRBV6-5	TRBJ1-5	TGTGCCAGCAGTGCCAAGGCAGGGGGCAATCAGCCCCAGCATTTT	CASSAKAGGNQPQHF
.	few	TRBV5-1	TRBJ2-3	TGCGCCAGCAGCCTCCAGGAGGGGTCAGATACGCAGTATTTT	CASSLQEGSDTQYF
TRBD1	.	TRBV9	TRBJ2-7	TGTGCCAGCAGCGTAGCGGGGACAGCCACCTACGAGCAGTACTTC	CASSVAGTATYEQYF
.	.	TRBV10-3	TRBJ1-1	TGTGCCATCAGTGAAACCCACGGTACTGAAGCTTTCTTT	CAISETHGTEAFF
TRBD1	.	TRBV18	TRBJ1-5	TGTGCCAGCTCACCCGGGACAGGGTTCAATCAGCCCCAGCATTTT	CASSPGTGFNQPQHF
.	.	TRBV2	TRBJ1-3	TGTGCCAGCAGTGTGATCGGGGCTGGAAACACCATATATTTT	CASSVIGAGNTIYF
TRBD1	.	TRBV11-2	TRBJ1-2	TGTGCCAGCAGCTCAAGACAGGGGGACTACACCTTC	CASSSRQGDYTF
TRBD1	.	TRBV7-9	TRBJ2-2	TGTTCCAGCAGTTTTGTCGCGTTCTACAGGGGTAACACCGGGGAGCTGTTTTTT	CSSSFVAFYRGNTGELFF
.	.	TRBV5-1	TRBJ1-6	TGCGCCAGCAGCTTTGGGAGGGCGAATAATTCACCCCTCCACTTT	CASSFGRANNSPLHF
TRBD1	.	TRBV4-2	TRBJ2-1	TGTGCCAGCAGCCAAGCTGTGGGGGACAGGGGGACGAATGAGCAGTTCTTC	CASSQAVGDRGTNEQFF
TRBD1	.	TRBV7-9	TRBJ1-1	TGTGCCAGCAGCATTAAACAGGGGGTGCCGGGGTTCAACACTGAAGCTTTCTTT	CASSIKQGVPGFNTEAFF
.	once	TRBV27	TRBJ1-5	TGTGCCAGTAAAGGTCAGGGCAATCAGCCCCAGCATTTT	CASKGQGNQPQHF
TRBD1	.	TRBV30	TRBJ1-6	TGTGCCACGACAGGGGGTTCGAATTCACCCCTCCACTTT	CATTGGSNSPLHF
.	few	TRBV11-2	TRBJ2-3	TGTGCCAGCAGCATGAGCGGGTCAGCCACAGATACGCAGTATTTT	CASSMSGSATDTQYF
TRBD2	.	TRBV5-1	TRBJ2-1	TGCGCCAGCAGCTCGGTAGCGGGGGGGCCGGGGAATGAGCAGTTCTTC	CASSSVAGGPGNEQFF
TRBD2	.	TRBV13	TRBJ2-7	TGTGCCAGCACCTACTCGGGGGGGGGCCCGTACGAGCAGTACTTC	CASTYSGGGPYEQYF
.	.	TRBV5-4	TRBJ2-1	TGTGCCAGCAGCAAAGAAGGGAGCTCCTACAATGAGCAGTTCTTC	CASSKEGSSYNEQFF
.	.	TRBV29-1	TRBJ2-3	TGCAGCATTCGAACGGGCACAGATACGCAGTATTTT	CSIRTGTDTQYF
.	.	TRBV10-3	TRBJ2-3	TGTGCCATCAGCGACACTAGTGCAGATACGCAGTATTTT	CAISDTSADTQYF
.	few	TRBV4-1	TRBJ1-2	TGCGCCAGCAGTTCGAACAGGCAACAGAACTATGGCTACACCTTC	CASSSNRQQNYGYTF
TRBD1	.	TRBV6-1	TRBJ2-4	TGTGCCAGCAGTGACCAGGGGGCTTGGGGCAAAAACATTCAGTACTTC	CASSDQGAWGKNIQYF
TRBD1	few	TRBV9	TRBJ1-2	TGTGCCAGCAGCGGTACAGGGGGATATGGCTACACCTTC	CASSGTGGYGYTF
.	.	TRBV19	TRBJ2-2	TGTGCCAGTAGTATTATGGTAGCTGGCACCGGGGAGCTGTTTTTT	CASSIMVAGTGELFF
.	.	TRBV2	TRBJ1-5	TGTGCCAGCAGTGAACAGTATAGCAATCAGCCCCAGCATTTT	CASSEQYSNQPQHF
TRBD1	few	TRBV29-1	TRBJ1-5	TGCAGCGTTGGACAGGGATGGGATCAGCCCCAGCATTTT	CSVGQGWDQPQHF
TRBD2	.	TRBV11-1	TRBJ2-1	TGTGCCAGCAGCGCTAGCGGGGGGTACTACAATGAGCAGTTCTTC	CASSASGGYYNEQFF
.	.	TRBV28	TRBJ2-5	TGTGCCAGCAGTTTAGTTATCCGAGCGGAGCGCGAAGAGACCCAGTACTTC	CASSLVIRAEREETQYF
.	once	TRBV7-2	TRBJ1-2	TGTGCCAGCAGCTTAGTCCCATTGAACTATGGCTACACCTTC	CASSLVPLNYGYTF
TRBD1	.	TRBV7-2	TRBJ2-7	TGTGCCAGCAGCCCCGGGACAGGGGGCTTTAAGCAGTACTTC	CASSPGTGGFKQYF